Below are 6 T cell receptor beta chains sequenced from a single sample in a study of regulatory T cells in long-lasting Graves disease. Combining iRepertoire HTBI primers with Arm-PCR of CDR3 regions, the authors built TCR beta libraries. TCRdb re-derived calls from the multiplex PCR reads in MiXCR, one entry per CDR3 protein. The data contain about 430,000 distinct CDR3 sequences, around 23% of them seen just once; the ten biggest clones take up more than 13%. The time point: persistent/refractory GD, antithyroid drugs over 5 years with positive TRAb. The TCR library used RNA extracted from PBMCs. Here the sequenced sample was peripheral blood mononuclear cells (PBMCs), taken when the disease was refractory, from a patient treated with antithyroid drugs. The receptors derive from a female donor with Graves disease.

V gene TRBV6-5 combines with J gene TRBJ1-3; TRBD1 is a possible D gene (5 bases). Germline lookup yields CDR1 MNHEY and CDR2 SVGAGI. The V end was cut by 2 bases, the J end by 8 bases, with 16 bases between. This CDR3 region has 15 residues. The CDR3 loop is CASSYRGPGADTIYF. CDR3 sequence (DNA): TGTGCCAGCAGTTACCGTGGCCCCGGGGCAGACACCATATATTTT.

In its sample, this clonotype was seen many times. The chain uses TRBV28 and TRBJ2-5; D ambiguous. V lost 1 base to trimming and J lost 2 bases, with 8 bases between them. Germline assignment: CDR1 MDHEN and CDR2 SYDVKM. The CDR3 covers 14 residues. CDR3 loop: CASSLYGGQETQYF. In DNA, the CDR3 is TGTGCCAGCAGTTTATACGGCGGACAAGAGACCCAGTACTTC.

Ten or more counts support this clonotype. V is TRBV29-1 and J is TRBJ1-1; TRBD1 might be the D (5 bases). Germline CDR1 reads SQVTM; CDR2 reads ANQGSEA. CDR3 size: 14 residues. V gave up 5 bases and J gave up 4 bases, with 17 bases separating them. The CDR3 is CSVPGEGRATEAFF. CDR3 bases: TGCAGCGTTCCGGGGGAGGGGAGGGCCACTGAAGCTTTCTTT.

Many counts were recorded for this clonotype. In DNA form, the CDR3 reads TGCAGTGCTAGCGAGGGAGCAACTAATGAAAAACTGTTTTTT. Translation gives CSASEGATNEKLFF. The chain recombines TRBV20-1 with TRBJ1-4; D not resolved. The germline gives CDR1 DFQATT, CDR2 SNEGSKA (reference sequence). The CDR3 covers 14 residues. V lost 3 bases and J 0 bases, leaving 8 bases between the germline ends.

This clonotype was seen at least ten times. The rearrangement joins TRBV28 to TRBJ2-7; D uncertain. This CDR3 has 14 residues. V shed 3 bases and J shed 5 bases, with 14 bases lying between them. Looked up from germline, CDR1 is MDHEN and CDR2 is SYDVKM. CDR3 sequence: CASSFPTLGNEQYF. The CDR3 DNA reads TGTGCCAGCAGTTTTCCGACTCTAGGCAACGAGCAGTACTTC.

The chain joins TRBV7-6 to TRBJ2-2, with TRBD1 matching 7 bases. CDR1 SGHVS and CDR2 FNYEAQ come from the germline V gene. This CDR3 contains 13 residues. With 6 bases clipped from V and 9 bases from J, the junction kept 7 bases outside the gene matches. The CDR3 loop is CASRTTGARELFF. The CDR3 nucleotides are TGTGCCAGCAGGACTACAGGGGCCCGGGAGCTGTTTTTT.